Below, 11 T cell receptor beta chains from the same sample are listed, as sequenced in a study of OX40 agonist ivuxolimab in advanced cancers. Method: immunoSEQ multiplex PCR; TCRdb's copy keeps in-frame clones and lacks some. The repertoire holds around 58,000 clones, with more than 75% as singletons. Source: CD4+ or CD8+ T cells sorted from blood, taken in a trial of the OX40 agonist ivuxolimab. The receptor source for this set is an adult with an advanced solid tumor such as melanoma, head and neck, liver or kidney cancer.

The count of this clone is one. CDR3 DNA sequence: TGTGCCAGCAGTCGCCCTAATTCACCCCTCCACTTT. Translating it yields CASSRPNSPLHF. This rearrangement joins TRBV6-5 to TRBJ1-6, with D uncertain. The CDR3 runs to 12 residues. CDR1 is MNHEY, CDR2 SVGAGI, per germline. Trimming stripped 5 bases from V and 6 bases from J, with 5 bases between.

This chain joins TRBV6-5 and TRBJ2-1; 10 bases agree with TRBD2. The germline V gene has CDR1 MNHEY and CDR2 SVGAGI. The trim removed 7 bases at V and 4 bases at J, leaving 7 bases unmatched. The CDR3 covers 15 residues. The chain's CDR3 is CASILAGGNYNEQFF. In DNA, the CDR3 is TGTGCCAGCATCTTAGCGGGGGGTAATTACAATGAGCAGTTCTTC.

The chain recombines TRBV14 with TRBJ2-3, with TRBD1 as a possible D gene (6 bases). Looked up from germline, CDR1 is SGHDN and CDR2 is FVKESK. The ends were cut back, 4 bases at V and 1 base at J, with 12 bases in the middle. This CDR3 comprises 15 residues. The CDR3 sequence: CASSPLTGGTDTQYF. CDR3 sequence (DNA): TGTGCCAGCAGCCCCCTGACAGGCGGCACAGATACGCAGTATTTT.

V gene TRBV5-6 combines with J gene TRBJ2-4, with 8 nucleotides matching TRBD1. The CDR3 runs to 16 residues. Germline V CDR1 and CDR2: SGHDT, YYEEEE. After removal of 5 bases from V and 1 base from J, the junction contained 8 bases not matched to a gene. The CDR3 DNA is TGTGCCAGCAGTTATGGCAGGGGGCCCGCCAAAAACATTCAGTACTTC. It translates to CASSYGRGPAKNIQYF.

The chain uses TRBV6-6 and TRBJ2-2, with D perhaps assigned TRBD1 or TRBD2 (7 bases each). Germline CDR1 and CDR2: MNHNY and SVGAGI (reference sequence). V was cut by 8 bases and J by 2 bases, with 15 bases left in between. The length of the CDR3 is 15 residues. CDR3 coding DNA: TGTGCCAGCGGGAGGGACAGATTAAACACCGGGGAGCTGTTTTTT. Translation: CASGRDRLNTGELFF.

This CDR3 is CASSLAGTEETQYF. CDR3 coding DNA: TGCGCCAGCAGCTTGGCCGGGACAGAAGAGACCCAGTACTTC. The chain links TRBV5-1 to TRBJ2-5; TRBD1 agrees at 7 bases. V trimming: 0 bases; J trimming: 3 bases; junction bases outside the gene matches: 2. CDR3 size: 14 residues. Germline assignment: CDR1 SGHRS and CDR2 YFSETQ.

This clone was detected only a few times. Here the CDR3 reads CASSYSPETDEQYF. The CDR3 nucleotides are TGTGCCAGCAGTTACTCTCCGGAGACAGACGAGCAGTACTTC. This rearrangement joins TRBV6-5 to TRBJ2-7; the D gene is possibly TRBD1 (5 bases). The CDR3 runs to 14 residues. V dropped 0 bases and J dropped 5 bases, with 11 bases sitting between them. The germline V gene has CDR1 MNHEY and CDR2 SVGAGI.

Only a few counts were recorded for this clone. This chain joins TRBV14 and TRBJ2-5; D is possibly TRBD2 (6 bases). CDR1 and CDR2 from the germline V gene are SGHDN and FVKESK. Deletions cut 2 bases from V and 4 bases from J, with 20 bases between. The CDR3 length is 17 residues. CDR3 protein: CASSQKSRGIGGETQYF. The CDR3 DNA sequence: TGTGCCAGCAGCCAAAAATCCCGCGGGATAGGAGGAGAGACCCAGTACTTC.

The chain joins TRBV4-2 to TRBJ2-3; TRBD2 agrees at 8 bases. The V gene end was trimmed by 3 bases and the J gene end by 4 bases; junction bases not matched to a gene: 6. Germline values: CDR1 LGHNA, CDR2 YNFKEQ. This CDR3 is 15 amino acids long. CDR3 loop: CASSHSGGRADTQYF. DNA for the CDR3: TGTGCCAGCAGCCATTCGGGGGGGAGAGCAGATACGCAGTATTTT.

This rearrangement joins TRBV15 to TRBJ1-5, with D perhaps TRBD1 (5 bases). The germline gives CDR1 LNHNV, CDR2 YYDKDF (reference sequence). V lost 1 base and J 7 bases, leaving 11 bases between the germline ends. CDR3 length: 14 residues. CDR3 sequence reads: CATSRGYGDQPQHF. In DNA, the CDR3 is TGTGCCACCAGCAGAGGTTACGGGGACCAGCCCCAGCATTTT.

V is TRBV4-1 and J is TRBJ1-1; 7 bases map to TRBD1. Per germline, CDR1 MGHRA and CDR2 YSYEKL. V dropped 6 bases and J dropped 6; count of bases not matched to a gene: 10. The CDR3 covers 14 residues. CDR3 protein: CASSFNDRVAEAFF. The CDR3 DNA follows: TGCGCCAGCAGTTTTAACGACAGGGTTGCTGAAGCTTTCTTT.